This T cell receptor (beta chain) was profiled in a study of T-cell reconstitution after alpha-beta-depleted transplantation in children. Trimming removed 1 base from V and 4 bases from J; junction bases left unmatched: 8. The germline CDR1 and CDR2 sequences are MGHRA and YSYEKL. CDR3 length: 17 residues. This sample's TCRbeta library carried unique molecular identifier barcodes. TCRdb re-derived calls from the PCR reads in MiXCR, one entry per CDR3 protein. The data show nearly 550,000 distinct CDR3 sequences, 15% to 20% seen once. The TCR was taken from a human donor who donated a stem cell graft to a child with acute lymphoblastic leukemia. The sample consisted of PBMCs from the stem cell graft donor, taken from the stem cell graft. This rearrangement joins TRBV4-1 to TRBJ1-4, with 8 bases fitting TRBD1. The CDR3 protein is CASSQGGRGRVNEKLFF. CDR3 sequence (DNA): TGCGCCAGCAGCCAAGGAGGCAGGGGGCGGGTTAATGAAAAACTGTTTTTT.